A selection of T cell receptor beta chains follows, all from one sample in a study of regulatory T cells. Generated by immunoSEQ multiplex PCR, the TCRdb table keeps only in-frame clones and is missing some. This table has around 6,300 clones, 84% appearing once. Material for sequencing was CD8+ T cells sorted from blood. These receptors all come from a child under 18 with CD3G deficiency. The CDR3 runs from the conserved cysteine through the conserved F or W. D genes are given only for firm matches. A clone size is listed for some rows: how often the clone was seen (once, few, many), or a class if it is expanded.

v_gene	abundance	j_gene	d_gene	CDR3nt	CDR3aa
TRBV28	.	TRBJ2-7	.	TGTGCCAGCAGCCGACCCAGGATGGGCGCCGTTTACGAGCAGTACTTC	CASSRPRMGAVYEQYF
TRBV5-1	.	TRBJ2-6	.	TGCGCCAGCAGCCTGCGGGGGCCTGGGGCCAACGTCCTGACTTTC	CASSLRGPGANVLTF
TRBV4-1	.	TRBJ1-1	TRBD1	TGCGCCAGCAGCCAAGATGGGGACAGTTCCACTGAAGCTTTCTTT	CASSQDGDSSTEAFF
TRBV6-1	.	TRBJ2-1	.	TGTGCCAGCCGGGTTCGGCCTTACAATGAGCAGTTCTTC	CASRVRPYNEQFF
TRBV7-8	.	TRBJ2-7	TRBD1	TGTGCCAGCAGCTCGGGACAGGGCAACTACGAGCAGTACTTC	CASSSGQGNYEQYF
TRBV27	.	TRBJ1-1	.	TGTGCCAGCAGTTTAACCCGAGGGACTGAAGCTTTCTTT	CASSLTRGTEAFF
TRBV11-1	.	TRBJ2-1	TRBD2	TGTGCCAGCAGCTTAGGACGGGGGGATGAGCAGTTCTTC	CASSLGRGDEQFF
TRBV19	.	TRBJ1-1	.	TGTGCCAGTAGCTTCGGGACCCACACTGAAGCTTTCTTT	CASSFGTHTEAFF
TRBV11-2	medium-sized	TRBJ2-3	TRBD1	TGTGCCAGCAGCGACAGGGGAGACACAGATACGCAGTATTTT	CASSDRGDTDTQYF
TRBV28	few	TRBJ2-5	TRBD1	TGTGCCAGCAGCCACGGGACAGGGAATTTACTCGGGGAGACCCAGTACTTC	CASSHGTGNLLGETQYF
TRBV27	medium-sized	TRBJ1-1	.	TGTGCCAGCAGCCCTTACCCTGCCGACAGGAACACTGAAGCTTTCTTT	CASSPYPADRNTEAFF
TRBV7-9	.	TRBJ2-2	.	TGTGCCAGCAGGAGAAGTACGGACACGAACACCGGGGAGCTGTTTTTT	CASRRSTDTNTGELFF
TRBV5-1	.	TRBJ2-7	.	TGCGCCAGCAGCTTGAACCCAGCCTACGAGCAGTACTTC	CASSLNPAYEQYF
TRBV5-1	.	TRBJ2-7	.	TGCGCCAGCAGCTTGGTAGGTGGCTCCTACGAGCAGTACTTC	CASSLVGGSYEQYF
TRBV10-3	.	TRBJ2-7	TRBD2	TGTGCCATCAGTGAGTCTCCTAGCGGGATCTACGAGCAGTACTTC	CAISESPSGIYEQYF
TRBV7-8	once	TRBJ2-2	TRBD1	TGTGCCAGCAGCTTACTTCGACAGGGTATAAACACCGGGGAGCTGTTTTTT	CASSLLRQGINTGELFF
TRBV5-1	.	TRBJ2-7	.	TGCGCCAGCAGCTTGGGCGGGGTCCCTAACGAGCAGTACTTC	CASSLGGVPNEQYF
TRBV7-9	.	TRBJ2-2	.	TGTGCCAGCAGCCTCGGGACCAGGGGAGTAGGCGGGGAGCTGTTTTTT	CASSLGTRGVGGELFF
TRBV5-1	.	TRBJ2-7	.	TGCGCCAGCAGCTTTGGTTACGAGCAGTACTTC	CASSFGYEQYF
TRBV19	once	TRBJ2-1	.	TGTGCCAGTAGTACAGGGAGCTACAATGAGCAGTTCTTC	CASSTGSYNEQFF
TRBV28	.	TRBJ2-3	.	TGTGCCAGCAGTTTAAATCGGGGCGGGGATACGCAGTATTTT	CASSLNRGGDTQYF
TRBV7-8	.	TRBJ2-3	.	TGTGCCAGCAGCCTCCTCTATCGGGATACTCTCCAGACAGATACGCAGTATTTT	CASSLLYRDTLQTDTQYF
TRBV19	.	TRBJ2-3	TRBD2	TGTGCCAGTAGTCCGAGCGGGAGAAGCACAGATACGCAGTATTTT	CASSPSGRSTDTQYF
TRBV11-2	.	TRBJ2-7	TRBD1	TGTGCCAGCAGCTTCGGGACAGGGGGCTTCTACGAGCAGTACTTC	CASSFGTGGFYEQYF
TRBV6-1	.	TRBJ1-1	.	TGTGCCAGTTCGTTTGGCGGGAACACTGAAGCTTTCTTT	CASSFGGNTEAFF
TRBV9	.	TRBJ2-1	TRBD2	TGTGCCAGCAGCACTAGCGGGAGTCCAGTCAATGAGCAGTTCTTC	CASSTSGSPVNEQFF
TRBV28	.	TRBJ2-7	TRBD2	TGTGCCAGCAGTCCTTTAGCGGGCTCCTACGAGCAGTACTTC	CASSPLAGSYEQYF
TRBV28	few	TRBJ2-7	.	TGTGCCAGCAGTTTCCGACCGACCTACGAGCAGTACTTC	CASSFRPTYEQYF
TRBV6-5	once	TRBJ1-1	TRBD1	TGTGCCAGCAGTTACTCCCGACAGGGTGAAGCTTTCTTT	CASSYSRQGEAFF
TRBV7-9	.	TRBJ2-7	.	TGTGCCAGCAGCCCTCACGGAGGGGACGAGCAGTACTTC	CASSPHGGDEQYF
TRBV19	.	TRBJ1-5	.	TGTGCCAGTAGTGTAAGGGGTGGCAATCAGCCCCAGCATTTT	CASSVRGGNQPQHF
TRBV28	.	TRBJ2-1	TRBD2	TGTGCCAGCAGTTTAGAATATGGGGGAGGGCGTTACAATGAGCAGTTCTTC	CASSLEYGGGRYNEQFF
TRBV10-3	medium-sized	TRBJ2-7	.	TGTGCCATCAGTGCTCACAAATTGCGGGAGCAGTACTTC	CAISAHKLREQYF
TRBV7-9	few	TRBJ2-3	.	TGTGCCAGCAGCTCCGTGGGTACGGGAGAGACAGATACGCAGTATTTT	CASSSVGTGETDTQYF
TRBV7-8	.	TRBJ2-1	TRBD1	TGTGCCAGCAGCTTAACCTTTGGGACAGTATACAATGAGCAGTTCTTC	CASSLTFGTVYNEQFF
TRBV28	few	TRBJ2-3	.	TGTGCCAGCAGTTTGGGCTCGCTCCCACCGGATTTT	CASSLGSLPPDF